This TCR beta chain was documented in a study of blood T cell repertoires in COVID-19. Looking at the study overall: Italy, Spain and the United States were the sources of the convalescent and acute COVID-19 samples.

Germline trimming cut 1 base from V and 6 bases from J; bases unmatched to any gene: 10. CDR1 SEHNR and CDR2 FQNEAQ come from the germline V gene (reference sequence). This CDR3 is 17 amino acids long. The repertoire was sequenced with immunoSEQ multiplex PCR; TCRdb's copy has only in-frame clones and lacks some. The table has roughly 230,000 clones, roughly 89% seen once; the top ten hold roughly 4.8%. This clone was counted a single time. Sequences were obtained from peripheral blood. The chain joins TRBV7-9 to TRBJ2-2, with TRBD1 identical over 8 bases. This TCR was sampled from a woman between 35 and 50 years old who had recovered from COVID-19. The CDR3 sequence: CASSLGFRGRIPGELFF. The CDR3 DNA reads as TGTGCCAGCAGCTTAGGATTCAGGGGGCGAATCCCCGGGGAGCTGTTTTTT.